A single sample is the source of the 22 T cell receptor beta chains below, sequenced in a study of radiation and T cells in renal cell carcinoma. This table comes from immunoSEQ multiplex PCR, and its TCRdb copy is limited to in-frame clones, with some not included. The sample has 150,000 to 190,000 clones, roughly 87% seen once. Time point here: blood 2 weeks post-SBRT. Treatment reported: 15 Gy SBRT to primary tumor, nephrectomy 4 weeks later. The source material was blood, sampled from a patient whose treatment included radiotherapy and nephrectomy. All receptors come from a woman in her forties or fifties with renal cell carcinoma.

The chain is built from TRBV9 and TRBJ2-3, with 12 bases lining up with TRBD2. This CDR3 has 15 amino acids. The trim removed 0 bases at V and 6 bases at J, leaving 2 bases unmatched. The germline gives CDR1 SGDLS, CDR2 YYNGEE. The DNA of the CDR3 is TGTGCCAGCAGCGTAGGGCTAGCGGGGGGGGATACGCAGTATTTT. It codes for CASSVGLAGGDTQYF.

V is TRBV9 and J is TRBJ1-5; 8 bases are shared with TRBD1. Germline V CDR1 and CDR2: SGDLS, YYNGEE. The J segment lost 0 bases and the V segment lost 4 bases, leaving 9 bases of the junction unmatched. The CDR3 sequence is 17 residues long. The CDR3 nucleotides are TGTGCCAGCAGCCCCCACAGGGGGTGGGGTAGCAATCAGCCCCAGCATTTT. It codes for CASSPHRGWGSNQPQHF.

The J gene is TRBJ2-3, the V gene TRBV7-9, with 8 bases that match TRBD2. This CDR3 contains 14 residues. J gave up 8 bases and V 4 bases, and 8 bases lay outside the gene matches. CDR1 SEHNR and CDR2 FQNEAQ come from the germline V gene (reference sequence). CDR3 sequence (DNA): TGTGCCAGCAGCTCCGGGGGGGTCGGTGCTACGCAGTATTTT. Translated, it gives CASSSGGVGATQYF. The whole variable domain, remainder taken from reference TRBV7-9 and TRBJ2-3, is DTGVSQNPRHKITKRGQNVTFRCDPISEHNRLYWYRQTLGQGPEFLTYFQNEAQLEKSRLLSDRFSAERPKGSFSTLEIQRTEQGDSAMYLCASSSGGVGATQYFGPGTRLTVL.

CDR3 loop: CASSLRGAKNIQYF. The CDR3, as DNA: TGTGCCAGCAGCTTAAGGGGAGCCAAAAACATTCAGTACTTC. The chain uses TRBV5-6 and TRBJ2-4; possible D gene TRBD1, 5 bases. The CDR3 extends over 14 amino acids. Germline CDR1 and CDR2: SGHDT and YYEEEE. V was shortened by 2 bases and J by 0 bases, with 6 bases between the two germline ends.

V and J are TRBV4-1 and TRBJ1-1; D unclear. Germline V gene data show CDR1 as MGHRA and CDR2 as YSYEKL. This CDR3 contains 15 residues. Trimming pared 3 bases from V and 2 bases from J, leaving 13 bases between. The CDR3 loop is CASSQIGSENTEAFF. The CDR3 DNA sequence: TGCGCCAGCAGCCAGATTGGGTCAGAAAACACTGAAGCTTTCTTT.

The V and J genes are TRBV7-9 and TRBJ1-4; D gene uncertain. The V gene lost 1 base and the J gene lost 8 bases, with 20 bases spanning the gap. Germline CDR1 reads SEHNR; CDR2 reads FQNEAQ (reference sequence). The CDR3 spans 17 residues. CDR3 DNA sequence: TGTGCCAGCAGCTTAGGGTCAGTGTGGGCGGCCCGGGAAAAACTGTTTTTT. Its translation is CASSLGSVWAAREKLFF.

This clone was seen a single time. V usage is TRBV19 and J usage is TRBJ2-5; no definite D call. Trimming stripped 3 bases from V and 0 bases from J, with 8 bases between. Germline-derived CDR1 and CDR2 are LNHDA and SQIVND (reference sequence). The length of the CDR3 is 14 residues. The CDR3 loop reads CASSMAQYQETQYF. The CDR3 DNA reads TGTGCCAGTAGTATGGCACAGTACCAAGAGACCCAGTACTTC. The entire variable domain, with the rest obtained from reference TRBV19 and TRBJ2-5, is as follows: DGGITQSPKYLFRKEGQNVTLSCEQNLNHDAMYWYRQDPGQGLRLIYYSQIVNDFQKGDIAEGYSVSREKKESFPLTVTSAQKNPTAFYLCASSMAQYQETQYFGPGTRLLVL.

This chain joins TRBV5-1 and TRBJ2-7; 7 bases fit TRBD1. Looked up from germline, CDR1 is SGHRS and CDR2 is YFSETQ. V trimming: 4 bases; J trimming: 0 bases; junction bases outside the gene matches: 4. This CDR3 has 14 residues. The CDR3 here is CASSPGQISYEQYF. The CDR3 nucleotides are TGCGCCAGCAGCCCGGGACAGATCTCCTACGAGCAGTACTTC.

This sequence joins TRBV7-9 and TRBJ2-3, with 12 nucleotides matching TRBD1. The CDR3 has 16 amino acids. Germline-derived CDR1 and CDR2 are SEHNR and FQNEAQ (reference sequence). Losses at the gene ends were 4 bases for V and 1 base for J; bases not matched to a gene: 3. In nucleotides, the CDR3 is TGTGCCAGCAGCTGGGGGACAGGGGGCGGCACAGATACGCAGTATTTT. This codes for CASSWGTGGGTDTQYF. The complete variable domain, with remaining parts taken from reference TRBV7-9 and TRBJ2-3, reads DTGVSQNPRHKITKRGQNVTFRCDPISEHNRLYWYRQTLGQGPEFLTYFQNEAQLEKSRLLSDRFSAERPKGSFSTLEIQRTEQGDSAMYLCASSWGTGGGTDTQYFGPGTRLTVL.

As to this clone: At the DNA level, this CDR3 is encoded by other sequences in the same sample as well. The chain employs TRBV18 and TRBJ2-3; possible D gene TRBD2, 6 bases. This CDR3 contains 14 residues. Germline CDR1 is KGHSH and CDR2 is LQKENI. The V end lost 2 bases, the J end lost 4 bases, and 10 bases lay between the germline ends. CDR3 in DNA: TGTGCCAGCTCACCATCTCGCGGGGCAGATACGCAGTATTTT. Protein: CASSPSRGADTQYF.

The CDR3 nucleotides read TGTGCCAGTAGTATCCGGACAGGGACTAGCACAGATACGCAGTATTTT. Translated, it gives CASSIRTGTSTDTQYF. V and J are TRBV19 and TRBJ2-3, with 8 bases identical to TRBD1. Germline V gene lookup returns CDR1 LNHDA and CDR2 SQIVND (reference sequence). The CDR3 has 16 amino acids. V dropped 3 bases and J dropped 0; count of bases not matched to a gene: 5.

The chain has TRBV10-1 and TRBJ2-2; D is unresolved. The CDR3 sequence is 11 residues long. Germline V gene data show CDR1 as WNHNN and CDR2 as SYGVQD (reference sequence). The V gene lost 2 bases and the J gene lost 6 bases, with 1 base spanning the gap. The CDR3 bases are TGCGCCAGCAGTGAGCCCGGGGAGCTGTTTTTT. It codes for CASSEPGELFF.

This clone came up a few times. The chain joins TRBV5-8 to TRBJ1-5; D is unresolved. Trimming removed 10 bases at V and 5 bases at J, with 19 bases between. The germline V gene has CDR1 SGHTS and CDR2 YDEGEE. The CDR3 loop spans 14 amino acids. The CDR3 reads CAAKDRISDQPQHF. In DNA, the CDR3 is TGTGCCGCCAAGGACCGAATAAGCGATCAGCCCCAGCATTTT.

The gene calls are TRBV11-2 and TRBJ2-6; D is ambiguous. Germline CDR1 is SGHAT and CDR2 is FQNNGV. V dropped 7 bases and J dropped 2 bases, with 12 bases sitting between them. The CDR3 loop spans 15 amino acids. As DNA, the CDR3 is TGTGCCAGCACCCATAGCCCCACTGGGGCCAACGTCCTGACTTTC. Translating it yields CASTHSPTGANVLTF.

The CDR3 DNA is TGTGCCAGCAGCTTCCAGTCCTTAGCGGGGGGGCGGGAGACCCAGTACTTC. Protein product: CASSFQSLAGGRETQYF. This chain connects TRBV7-2 to TRBJ2-5, with 11 bases matching TRBD2. The V gene's germline CDR1 is SGHTA and CDR2 FQGNSA. V shed 3 bases, J shed 5 bases, and the junction held 11 bases outside the gene matches. This CDR3 is built from 17 residues.

CDR3 in amino acids: CASSLQDHPTDTQYF. CDR3 DNA sequence: TGTGCCAGCAGCCTCCAGGACCACCCCACAGATACGCAGTATTTT. This sequence joins TRBV9 and TRBJ2-3; no firm D call. CDR3 length: 15 amino acids. The V gene lost 4 bases and the J gene lost 2 bases, with 14 bases spanning the gap. The germline V gene encodes CDR1 SGDLS and CDR2 YYNGEE.

The J gene is TRBJ1-4, the V gene TRBV6-5, with 9 bases lining up with TRBD1. The CDR3 is 15 amino acids. J was trimmed by 4 bases and V by 0 bases; bases with no gene match: 0. The germline V gene has CDR1 MNHEY and CDR2 SVGAGI. CDR3 sequence (DNA): TGTGCCAGCAGTTACTCGGACAGGGGTAATGAAAAACTGTTTTTT. Amino acids: CASSYSDRGNEKLFF.

The chain carries TRBV7-2 and TRBJ2-3; perhaps TRBD2 as D (7 bases). Germline V gene lookup returns CDR1 SGHTA and CDR2 FQGNSA. V was clipped by 1 base and J by 0 bases, with 11 bases between them. The CDR3 sequence is 16 residues long. CDR3 in DNA: TGTGCCAGCAGCTTAGTCGCGGGGGCCAGCACAGATACGCAGTATTTT. As protein: CASSLVAGASTDTQYF.

The V and J genes are TRBV18 and TRBJ1-2; D remains ambiguous. In germline, CDR1 is KGHSH, CDR2 LQKENI. The CDR3 has 18 residues. V lost 1 base, J lost 3 bases, and 21 bases lay in between. The CDR3 bases are TGTGCCAGCTCACCACTCAGGAGGTCCGAGGCACCTGACTATGGCTACACCTTC. It codes for CASSPLRRSEAPDYGYTF.

This clone has only one observation. The chain is built from TRBV28 and TRBJ1-2; D is possibly TRBD1 (5 bases). The CDR3 has 14 residues. V lost 2 bases and J 6 bases, leaving 13 bases between the germline ends. From germline, CDR1 is MDHEN and CDR2 SYDVKM. CDR3 DNA: TGTGCCAGCAGTTTAGGTGGTCGGGGGAATGGCTACACCTTC. Translation gives CASSLGGRGNGYTF.

V and J are TRBV4-1 and TRBJ2-5; 9 nucleotides match TRBD2. The V and J ends lost 1 base and 3 bases, in that order; junction bases with no gene match: 6. The CDR3 has 16 amino acids. Germline V gives CDR1 MGHRA, CDR2 YSYEKL. The CDR3 is CASSQGYLAGKETQYF. In nucleotides, the CDR3 is TGCGCCAGCAGCCAAGGATATCTAGCGGGAAAAGAGACCCAGTACTTC.

The J gene is TRBJ2-5, the V gene TRBV6-6; TRBD2 agrees at 12 bases. Germline values: CDR1 MNHNY, CDR2 SVGAGI (reference sequence). The junction had 2 bases not matched to a gene; V was cut back by 10 bases and J by 5 bases. This CDR3 has 12 residues. The CDR3 loop is CAIGTSGETQYF. The CDR3, as DNA: TGTGCCATCGGGACTAGCGGGGAGACCCAGTACTTC.